This T cell receptor (beta chain) was sequenced during a study of blood T cell dynamics during melanoma immunotherapy. The method was immunoSEQ multiplex PCR; TCRdb's version includes in-frame clones alone and lacks a portion of them. Here the sample spans approximately 17,000 clones, approximately 90% being singletons. The germline V gene encodes CDR1 MDHEN and CDR2 SYDVKM. V lost 5 bases and J lost 7, with 20 bases in between. The CDR3 has 16 amino acids. As for time point: pre-treatment baseline. One draw preceded checkpoint blockade; another followed its first cycle at week 3. This chain links TRBV28 with TRBJ1-4; the D gene is possibly TRBD1 (6 bases). The source of this sequence is a human donor with melanoma. Sequences were derived from blood, sampled from a patient treated with checkpoint blockade. In DNA, the CDR3 is TGTGCCAGCAGTGTTGGGGGCCAATCAGGTGGTGAAAAACTGTTTTTT. This codes for CASSVGGQSGGEKLFF. Together with reference TRBV28 and TRBJ1-4, the CDR3 gives the full variable domain: DVKVTQSSRYLVKRTGEKVFLECVQDMDHENMFWYRQDPGLGLRLIYFSYDVKMKEKGDIPEGYSVSREKKERFSLILESASTNQTSMYLCASSVGGQSGGEKLFFGSGTQLSVL.